This T cell receptor (beta chain) was sequenced for a study of blood T cells in healthy people across ages. This clonotype was seen repeatedly, ten times or more. Its antigen remains unknown. For the second PCR, which ran for 7 to 11 cycles, a sample-barcoded 5' primer and a J-beta primer mix were used. One entry per CDR3 protein, called by TCRdb with MiXCR from the 5' RACE reads. The sample consists of about 1 million distinct CDR3 sequences, less than 50% of them appearing once. CDR1 and CDR2 (germline): SGHTA, FQGNSA. V lost 1 base to trimming and J lost 2 bases, with 15 bases between them. The CDR3 runs 16 residues. General study points: Diversity of TCR beta per million T cells declined in a roughly linear way with age. Donor CMV status, an unknown factor, possibly confounded changes in expanded clonotypes.

The TCR was taken from a woman aged 60-75 years in good health. The chain carries TRBV7-2 and TRBJ2-7; maybe TRBD1 (6 bases). Sequenced: blood. CDR3 in amino acids: CASSLGPGWTAYEQYF. DNA of the CDR3: TGTGCCAGCAGCTTAGGCCCCGGGTGGACAGCCTACGAGCAGTACTTC.